Presented here are 3 T cell receptor beta chains from one specimen sequenced in a study of cytomegalovirus exposure and HLA in healthy donors. Use of 60 Vbeta and 13 Jbeta primers characterized the PCR. Only in-frame clones appear in the TCRdb table, and some are missing; sequencing was by immunoSEQ multiplex PCR. In the table there are about 130,000 clones, over 75% of which are singletons. Sequencing input: PBMCs. The receptors stem from a man aged 25 to 40 in good health.

The V and J genes are TRBV7-2 and TRBJ2-7, with D uncertain. The length of the CDR3 is 13 residues. V was shortened by 1 base and J by 7 bases, with 11 bases between the two germline ends. The germline V gene encodes CDR1 SGHTA and CDR2 FQGNSA. CDR3 DNA sequence: TGTGCCAGCAGCTTAGGCAGCGTCCGAGAGCAGTACTTC. Translation: CASSLGSVREQYF.

The gene calls are TRBV7-2 and TRBJ1-1; D unclear. Deletions cut 2 bases from V and 0 bases from J, with 10 bases between. CDR1 and CDR2 from the germline V gene are SGHTA and FQGNSA. The CDR3 has 15 amino acids. The CDR3 DNA reads TGTGCCAGCAGCTTAATGGGCACAATGAACACTGAAGCTTTCTTT. The encoded protein is CASSLMGTMNTEAFF.

This chain uses TRBV30 with TRBJ1-5; D unresolved. There are 14 residues in the CDR3. CDR1 is GTSNPN and CDR2 is SVGIG in the germline V gene (reference sequence). V shed 2 bases and J shed 0 bases, with 8 bases lying between them. This CDR3 reads CAWSSGYSNQPQHF. Here the CDR3 DNA reads TGTGCCTGGAGTTCAGGTTATAGCAATCAGCCCCAGCATTTT. The variable domain in full, completed from reference TRBV30 and TRBJ1-5, reads SQTIHQWPATLVQPVGSPLSLECTVEGTSNPNLYWYRQAAGRGLQLLFYSVGIGQISSEVPQNLSASRPQDRQFILSSKKLLLSDSGFYLCAWSSGYSNQPQHFGDGTRLSIL.